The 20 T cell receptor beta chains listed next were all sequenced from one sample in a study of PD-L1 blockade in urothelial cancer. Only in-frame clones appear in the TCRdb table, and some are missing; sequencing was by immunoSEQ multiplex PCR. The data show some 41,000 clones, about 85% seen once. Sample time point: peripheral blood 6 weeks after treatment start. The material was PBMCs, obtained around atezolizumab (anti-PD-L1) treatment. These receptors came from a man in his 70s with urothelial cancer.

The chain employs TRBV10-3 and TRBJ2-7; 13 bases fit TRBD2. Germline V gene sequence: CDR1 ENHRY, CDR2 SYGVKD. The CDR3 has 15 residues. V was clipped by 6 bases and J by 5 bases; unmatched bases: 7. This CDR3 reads CAIREGLAGEDEQYF. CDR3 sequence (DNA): TGTGCCATCAGAGAAGGACTAGCGGGAGAGGACGAGCAGTACTTC.

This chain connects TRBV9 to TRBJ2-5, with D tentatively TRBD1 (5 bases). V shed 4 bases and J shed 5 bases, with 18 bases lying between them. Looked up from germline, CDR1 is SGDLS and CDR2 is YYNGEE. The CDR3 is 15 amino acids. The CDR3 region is CASSPAEGAGETQYF. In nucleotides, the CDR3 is TGTGCCAGCAGCCCCGCTGAAGGGGCAGGGGAGACCCAGTACTTC.

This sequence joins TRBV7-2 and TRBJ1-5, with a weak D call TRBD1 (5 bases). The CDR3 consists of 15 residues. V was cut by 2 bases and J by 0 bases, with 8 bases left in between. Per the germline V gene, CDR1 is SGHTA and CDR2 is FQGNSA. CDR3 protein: CASSLTGRSNQPQHF. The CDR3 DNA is TGTGCCAGCAGCTTAACAGGCCGTAGCAATCAGCCCCAGCATTTT.

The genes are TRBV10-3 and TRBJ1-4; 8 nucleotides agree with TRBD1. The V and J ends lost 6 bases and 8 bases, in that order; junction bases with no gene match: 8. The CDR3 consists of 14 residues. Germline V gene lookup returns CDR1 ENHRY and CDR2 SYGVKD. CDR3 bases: TGTGCCATCAGACCTGAGACAGGGGAAGAAAAACTGTTTTTT. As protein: CAIRPETGEEKLFF.

The CDR3 loop reads CASSPTVPPETQYF. In DNA form, the CDR3 reads TGTGCCAGCAGCCCGACAGTCCCCCCTGAGACCCAGTACTTC. The chain joins TRBV25-1 to TRBJ2-5; possibly TRBD1 for D (5 bases). V shed 6 bases and J shed 5 bases, with 16 bases lying between them. Germline V gene sequence: CDR1 MGHDK, CDR2 SYGVNS. The CDR3 runs to 14 residues.

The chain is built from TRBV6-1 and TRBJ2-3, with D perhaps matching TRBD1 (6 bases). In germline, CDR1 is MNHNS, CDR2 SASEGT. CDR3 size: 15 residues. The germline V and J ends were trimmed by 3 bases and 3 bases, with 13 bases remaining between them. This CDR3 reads CASSDSGARTDTQYF. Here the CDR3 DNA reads TGTGCCAGCAGTGATTCAGGGGCGCGAACAGATACGCAGTATTTT.

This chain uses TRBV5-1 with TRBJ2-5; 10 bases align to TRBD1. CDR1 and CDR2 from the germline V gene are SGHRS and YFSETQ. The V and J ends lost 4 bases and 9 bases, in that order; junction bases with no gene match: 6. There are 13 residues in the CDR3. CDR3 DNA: TGCGCCAGCAGCACCTCTGACAGGGGGCCCCAGTACTTC. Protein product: CASSTSDRGPQYF.

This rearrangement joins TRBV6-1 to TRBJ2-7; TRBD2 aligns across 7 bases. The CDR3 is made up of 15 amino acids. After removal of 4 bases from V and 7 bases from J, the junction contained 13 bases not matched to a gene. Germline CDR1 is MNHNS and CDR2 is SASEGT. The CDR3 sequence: CASSGWTSLISEQYF. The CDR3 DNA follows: TGTGCCAGCAGTGGTTGGACTAGTCTAATCTCTGAGCAGTACTTC.

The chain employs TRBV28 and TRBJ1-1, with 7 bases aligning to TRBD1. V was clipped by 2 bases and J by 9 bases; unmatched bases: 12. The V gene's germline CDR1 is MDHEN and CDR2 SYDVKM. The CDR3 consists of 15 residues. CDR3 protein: CASSLPFGQEGQAFF. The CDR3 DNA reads TGTGCCAGCAGTTTACCCTTTGGACAGGAGGGACAAGCTTTCTTT.

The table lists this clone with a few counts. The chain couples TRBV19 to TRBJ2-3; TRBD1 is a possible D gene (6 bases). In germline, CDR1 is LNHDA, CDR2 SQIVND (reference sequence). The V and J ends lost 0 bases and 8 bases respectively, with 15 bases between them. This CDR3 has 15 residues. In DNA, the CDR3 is TGTGCCAGTAGTATAGATGGGCAGGGGTTTGGTACGCAGTATTTT. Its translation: CASSIDGQGFGTQYF. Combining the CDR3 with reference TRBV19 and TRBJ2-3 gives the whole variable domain DGGITQSPKYLFRKEGQNVTLSCEQNLNHDAMYWYRQDPGQGLRLIYYSQIVNDFQKGDIAEGYSVSREKKESFPLTVTSAQKNPTAFYLCASSIDGQGFGTQYFGPGTRLTVL.

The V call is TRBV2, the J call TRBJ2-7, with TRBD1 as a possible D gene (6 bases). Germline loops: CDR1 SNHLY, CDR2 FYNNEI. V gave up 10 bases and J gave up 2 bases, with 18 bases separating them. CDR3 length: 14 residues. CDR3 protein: CATQRDIYTYEQYF. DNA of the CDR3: TGTGCCACCCAAAGGGACATTTATACCTACGAGCAGTACTTC.

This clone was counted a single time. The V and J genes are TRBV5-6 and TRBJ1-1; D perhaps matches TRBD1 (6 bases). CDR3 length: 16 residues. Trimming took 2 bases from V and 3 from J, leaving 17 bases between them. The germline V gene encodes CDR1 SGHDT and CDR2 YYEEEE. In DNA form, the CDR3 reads TGTGCCAGCAGCTTTTGGAGACAGGCAAGAGACACTGAAGCTTTCTTT. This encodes CASSFWRQARDTEAFF.

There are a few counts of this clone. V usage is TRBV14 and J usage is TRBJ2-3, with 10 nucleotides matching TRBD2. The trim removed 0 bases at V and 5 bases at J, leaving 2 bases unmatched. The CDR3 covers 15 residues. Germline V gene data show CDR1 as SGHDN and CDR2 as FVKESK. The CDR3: CASSQESGRGDTQYF. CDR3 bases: TGTGCCAGCAGCCAAGAGAGCGGGAGGGGAGATACGCAGTATTTT.

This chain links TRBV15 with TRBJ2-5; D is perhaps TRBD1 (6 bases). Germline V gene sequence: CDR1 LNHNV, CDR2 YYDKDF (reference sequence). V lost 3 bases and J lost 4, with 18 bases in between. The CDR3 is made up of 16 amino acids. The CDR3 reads CATSRARGVGGETQYF. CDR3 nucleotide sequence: TGTGCCACCAGCAGGGCTCGTGGCGTAGGGGGAGAGACCCAGTACTTC.

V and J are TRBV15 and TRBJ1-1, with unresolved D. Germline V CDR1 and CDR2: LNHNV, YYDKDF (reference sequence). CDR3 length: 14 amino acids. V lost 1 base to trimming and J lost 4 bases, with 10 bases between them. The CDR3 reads CATSRGKAGTEAFF. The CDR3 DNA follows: TGTGCCACCAGCAGAGGCAAGGCAGGCACTGAAGCTTTCTTT.

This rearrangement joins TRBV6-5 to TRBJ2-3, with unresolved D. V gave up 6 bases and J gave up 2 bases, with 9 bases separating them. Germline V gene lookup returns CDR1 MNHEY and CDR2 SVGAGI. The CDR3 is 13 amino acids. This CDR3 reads CASSPSNTDTQYF. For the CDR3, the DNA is TGTGCCAGCAGCCCGAGTAACACAGATACGCAGTATTTT.

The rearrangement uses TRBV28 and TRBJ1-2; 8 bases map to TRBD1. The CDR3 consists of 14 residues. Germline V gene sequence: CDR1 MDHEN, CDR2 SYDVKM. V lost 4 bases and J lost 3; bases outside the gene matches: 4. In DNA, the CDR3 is TGTGCCAGCAGTTCGACAGGGGACCACTATGGCTACACCTTC. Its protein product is CASSSTGDHYGYTF.

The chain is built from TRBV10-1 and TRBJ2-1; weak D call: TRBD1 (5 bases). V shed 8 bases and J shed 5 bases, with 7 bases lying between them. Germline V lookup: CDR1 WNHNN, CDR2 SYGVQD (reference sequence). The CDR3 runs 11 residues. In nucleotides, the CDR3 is TGCGCCAGCCAGGGAAACAATGAGCAGTTCTTC. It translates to CASQGNNEQFF.

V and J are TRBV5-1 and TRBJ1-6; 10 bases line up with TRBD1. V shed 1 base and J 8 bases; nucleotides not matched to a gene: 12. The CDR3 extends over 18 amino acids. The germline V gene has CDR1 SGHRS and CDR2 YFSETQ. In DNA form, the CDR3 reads TGCGCCAGCAGCTTGCTCGGGACAGGGGATTCCCTAGATTCACCCCTCCACTTT. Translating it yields CASSLLGTGDSLDSPLHF.

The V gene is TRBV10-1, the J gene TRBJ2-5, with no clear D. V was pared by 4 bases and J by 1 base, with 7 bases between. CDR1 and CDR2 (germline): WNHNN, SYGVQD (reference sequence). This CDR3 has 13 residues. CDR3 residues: CASSVTSQETQYF. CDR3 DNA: TGCGCCAGCAGTGTGACATCCCAAGAGACCCAGTACTTC.